These 21 T cell receptor beta chains share one sample of origin, sequenced in a study of tissue T cells after allogeneic stem cell transplantation (dated by TCRdb to 2021 to 2024). Per the publication, the time point label means: mouse harvest day 7 after allogeneic transplant. Mouse grafts combined 10^7 T-cell-depleted bone marrow cells with 10^6 splenic CD5+ T cells, given via tail vein injection. The library came from the immunoSEQ multiplex PCR assay. The clones in this table, taken by TCRdb from immuneACCESS, are in-frame only. Not every clone is retained; where verified, under half of the shortfall comes from an unresolved V gene, and the cause of the rest is unknown. This sample holds 5,500 to 6,500 clones; around two fifths were observed only once. The leading ten clones occupy around 2% of the sample. Sequencing used skin. The receptors originated from a female BALB/c mouse given C57BL/6 T cells with graft-versus-host disease after an allogeneic hematopoietic cell transplant.

This clone was counted between two and nine times. Gene names refer to mouse genes. Coverage ceases 1 residue before the CDR3 finishes, and the germline J gene fills in the end. This sequence joins TRBV20 and TRBJ1-2, with D unclear. CDR1 and CDR2 (germline): GFQATS, STVNSAI. The CDR3 is 13 residues long. Trimming removed 0 bases at V and 0 bases at J, with 5 bases between. CDR3 in amino acids: CGARETTNSDYTF. The part of the CDR3 DNA that was read is TGTGGTGCTAGGGAGACAACAAACTCCGACTACACC.

About this clone itself: Mouse germline and gene names are used. The CDR3 extends 1 residue past the end of the read, so its final part is completed from the germline J gene. The J gene is TRBJ2-7, the V gene TRBV26, with 8 bases that match TRBD2. The CDR3 sequence is 13 residues long. V trimming: 7 bases; J trimming: 2 bases; junction bases outside the gene matches: 4. Germline lookup yields CDR1 KGHPV and CDR2 FQNQEV (reference sequence). Incomplete CDR3 DNA: TGTGCCAGCACCCAGGACTGGGCCTATGAACAGTAC. This translates into CASTQDWAYEQY. The whole CDR3 sequence is CASTQDWAYEQYF.

Judged by abundance, this clone is medium-sized (0.01 to 0.1%). Here the gene names and germline are mouse. The sequenced fragment ends 1 residue before the CDR3 boundary, so the rest is inferred from the germline J gene. V and J are TRBV26 and TRBJ1-2, with 7 bases fitting TRBD1. In germline, CDR1 is KGHPV, CDR2 FQNQEV (reference sequence). After removal of 5 bases from V and 0 bases from J, the junction contained 0 bases not matched to a gene. The CDR3 extends over 13 amino acids. The CDR3 DNA, read in part, is TGTGCCAGCAGTGGACAGGCAAACTCCGACTACACC. It specifies CASSGQANSDYT. The whole CDR3 sequence reads CASSGQANSDYTF.

This clone is deemed medium-sized. Each gene name is a mouse one. The CDR3: CASSLVGTIYAEQFF. The CDR3 bases that were read are TGTGCCAGCAGTTTAGTCGGGACAATCTATGCTGAGCAGTTC. This chain connects TRBV14 to TRBJ2-1, with D tentatively TRBD1 (6 bases). The read terminates 1 residue before the CDR3 end, so the remaining end is supplied by the germline J gene. Trimming stripped 2 bases from V and 3 bases from J, with 12 bases between. This CDR3 contains 15 residues. The germline V gene has CDR1 SGHDT and CDR2 FRDEAV.

This clone was picked up a small number of times. Gene names and germline match the mouse. The CDR3 end is not reached by the read, which stops 1 residue before it; the germline J gene fills it in. The chain links TRBV5 to TRBJ2-7; 9 nucleotides match TRBD2. The V and J ends lost 2 bases and 4 bases, in that order; junction bases with no gene match: 3. The CDR3 has 14 amino acids. Germline V lookup: CDR1 LGHNA, CDR2 YNLKQL (reference sequence). The CDR3: CASSQNWGEYEQYF. CDR3 DNA, as far as it was read: TGTGCCAGCAGCCAAAACTGGGGGGAGTATGAACAGTAC.

As concerns this clone: Genes here carry mouse names. With the read ending 1 residue before the CDR3 end, the germline J gene is used to fill in that end. This chain uses TRBV26 with TRBJ1-6; 9 bases fit TRBD1. TRBJ1-6 is annotated as an ORF whose role is uncertain. Trimming at V came to 6 bases and at J to 7 bases, leaving 7 bases not matched to a gene. Germline lookup yields CDR1 KGHPV and CDR2 FQNQEV (reference sequence). The CDR3 consists of 15 residues. The CDR3 DNA, read in part, is TGTGCCAGCAGCACCGGGACAGGGTGGAATTCGCCCCTCTAC. Its protein product is CASSTGTGWNSPLY. Given in full, the CDR3 is CASSTGTGWNSPLYF.

A note on this clone: Gene names are mouse gene names. The observed sequence ends 1 residue before the CDR3 terminus, with the missing tail filled in from the germline J gene. The V gene is TRBV16, the J gene TRBJ2-1, with 9 bases that match TRBD1. CDR1 SGHSA and CDR2 FRNQAP come from the germline V gene. The J segment lost 7 bases and the V segment lost 6 bases, leaving 4 bases of the junction unmatched. The CDR3 contains 13 residues. The CDR3: CASRRDRDAEQFF. The CDR3 DNA, read in part, is TGTGCAAGCAGGAGGGACAGGGACGCTGAGCAGTTC.

Concerning this clone itself: Mouse gene names and germline throughout. With the read ending 1 residue before the CDR3 end, the germline J gene is used to fill in that end. J is TRBJ1-4 and V is TRBV31, with TRBD1 identical over 7 bases. Trimming at V came to 3 bases and at J to 0 bases, leaving 4 bases not matched to a gene. The CDR3 covers 15 residues. CDR1 GKSSPN and CDR2 SITVG come from the germline V gene. The CDR3 is CAWSRDSISNERLFF. The CDR3 DNA, read in part, is TGTGCCTGGAGCCGGGACAGTATTTCCAACGAAAGATTATTT.

Points on this clone: Mouse gene names apply. The CDR3 end falls 1 residue outside the read, so it is completed with the germline J gene. V gene TRBV20 combines with J gene TRBJ1-3; no clear D. The CDR3 contains 12 residues. Germline CDR1 reads GFQATS; CDR2 reads STVNSAI. The V end was cut by 0 bases, the J end by 2 bases, with 2 bases between. The CDR3 sequence is CGARDPGNTLYF. The covered CDR3 bases are TGTGGTGCTAGGGATCCTGGAAATACGCTCTAT.

As for this clone: The gene names given are mouse names. The read halts 1 residue ahead of the CDR3 end, with the missing end drawn from the germline J gene. The chain employs TRBV31 and TRBJ2-2; D might be TRBD2 (7 bases). This CDR3 has 15 amino acids. Trimming left V 5 bases short and J 2 bases short, with 15 bases between. CDR1 and CDR2 (germline): GKSSPN, SITVG. CDR3 loop: CAWAHGGLNTGQLYF. Incomplete CDR3 DNA: TGTGCCTGGGCCCATGGGGGGCTTAACACCGGGCAGCTCTAC.

This clone was seen only a few times. Each gene name is a mouse one. The read is 1 residue too short to cover the CDR3 end, so that end is filled in from the germline J gene. This chain uses TRBV13-3 with TRBJ2-5, with no clear D. This CDR3 has 13 amino acids. Trimming removed 1 base at V and 4 bases at J, with 7 bases between. Germline-derived CDR1 and CDR2 are NNHDY and SYVADS. The CDR3 sequence: CASSDYGKDTQYF. The CDR3 DNA, read in part, is TGTGCCAGCAGTGATTATGGGAAAGACACCCAGTAC.

This clone has just a few counts. The listed genes are named as in mouse. The CDR3 end lies 1 residue beyond the end of the read and is filled in from the germline J gene. V gene TRBV29 combines with J gene TRBJ2-7; TRBD1 might be the D (5 bases). Germline V gene sequence: CDR1 MSHET, CDR2 SYDVDS. V shed 5 bases and J shed 4 bases, with 6 bases lying between them. This CDR3 region has 11 residues. The CDR3 is CASSEGYEQYF. Partial CDR3 DNA: TGTGCTAGCAGTGAGGGGTATGAACAGTAC.

As regards this clone: Gene names and germline match the mouse. The CDR3 extends 1 residue past the end of the read, so its final part is completed from the germline J gene. V gene TRBV23 combines with J gene TRBJ2-5; the table calls TRBD2, which could not be checked here. Germline lookup yields CDR1 KGHTA and CDR2 FQNQQP. This CDR3 is built from 15 residues. Partial CDR3 DNA: TGCTCCAGCAGTCGACGGACTGGGGGCCAAGACACCCAGTAC. Translation gives CSSSRRTGGQDTQY. The whole CDR3 protein reads CSSSRRTGGQDTQYF.

On this clone: Gene labels here are mouse ones. The read ends 1 residue early relative to the CDR3; the germline J gene fills the gap. This chain links TRBV15 with TRBJ2-1; TRBD2 matches at 7 bases. The CDR3 consists of 13 residues. CDR1 and CDR2 from the germline V gene are SGHND and FRSKSL. V shed 5 bases and J 6 bases; nucleotides not matched to a gene: 4. The DNA read from the CDR3 is TGTGCCAGCAGTCCGGGACTGTCTGCTGAGCAGTTC. Translating it yields CASSPGLSAEQF. The whole CDR3 is CASSPGLSAEQFF. The variable domain in full, with the rest retrieved from reference TRBV15 and TRBJ2-1, is DAGVTQTPRHEVAEKGQTIILKCEPVSGHNDLFWYRQTKIQGLELLSYFRSKSLMEDGGAFKDRFKAEMLNSSFSTLKIQPTEPKDSAVYLCASSPGLSAEQFFGPGTRLTVL.

This clone was seen more than once but under ten times. Germline and genes here are mouse. Coverage ceases 1 residue before the CDR3 finishes, and the germline J gene fills in the end. The V call is TRBV29, the J call TRBJ2-7; 7 bases map to TRBD1. With V trimmed by 2 bases and J by 3 bases, 4 bases remained unmatched. CDR1 and CDR2 (germline): MSHET, SYDVDS. The CDR3 contains 14 residues. CDR3 in amino acids: CASSLHRTGYEQYF. The sequenced part of the CDR3 DNA is TGTGCTAGCAGTTTACACCGGACAGGCTATGAACAGTAC.

With respect to this clone: Mouse names are used for the genes. The CDR3 extends 1 residue past the end of the read, so its final part is completed from the germline J gene. The rearrangement uses TRBV2 and TRBJ2-7; 10 nucleotides agree with TRBD2. Trimming at V came to 0 bases and at J to 2 bases, leaving 7 bases not matched to a gene. This CDR3 is built from 17 residues. CDR1 and CDR2 from the germline V gene are LGHNA and YSYQKL. CDR3 sequence reads: CASSQDRWGGFAYEQYF. Incomplete CDR3 DNA: TGTGCCAGCAGCCAAGATCGCTGGGGGGGCTTTGCCTATGAACAGTAC.

This clone qualifies as medium-sized. Genes and germline are mouse. The CDR3 extends 1 residue past the end of the read, so its final part is completed from the germline J gene. This chain connects TRBV26 to TRBJ2-7; D unclear. The CDR3 covers 12 residues. Germline CDR1 and CDR2: KGHPV and FQNQEV (reference sequence). V lost 2 bases and J 4 bases, leaving 6 bases between the germline ends. The part of the CDR3 DNA that was read is TGTGCCAGCAGTCTGGACAAATATGAACAGTAC. Amino acids: CASSLDKYEQY. The whole CDR3 sequence is CASSLDKYEQYF.

About this clone itself: Gene names follow the mouse nomenclature. The read finishes 1 residue shy of the CDR3 end, and the germline J gene is used to complete it. This sequence joins TRBV26 and TRBJ2-5; the match to TRBD2 covers 11 bases. The CDR3 runs 15 residues. CDR1 and CDR2 from the germline V gene are KGHPV and FQNQEV (reference sequence). The J segment lost 4 bases and the V segment lost 3 bases, leaving 3 bases of the junction unmatched. The part of the CDR3 DNA that was read is TGTGCCAGCAGTCTACTGACTGGGGGGGAAGACACCCAGTAC. As protein: CASSLLTGGEDTQY. The entire CDR3 is CASSLLTGGEDTQYF.

For this clone: These gene names are mouse names. The read halts 1 residue ahead of the CDR3 end, with the missing end drawn from the germline J gene. This chain connects TRBV15 to TRBJ1-4; D gene ambiguous. This CDR3 spans 12 amino acids. Trimming took 3 bases from V and 5 from J, leaving 4 bases between them. Germline CDR1 is SGHND and CDR2 is FRSKSL. The CDR3 is CASSLGNERLFF. The DNA read from the CDR3 is TGTGCCAGCAGTTTGGGGAACGAAAGATTATTT.

Notes on this clone: Genes and germline come from the mouse. The read ends 1 residue early relative to the CDR3; the germline J gene fills the gap. The chain joins TRBV26 to TRBJ2-7; 7 bases align to TRBD1. Germline CDR1 is KGHPV and CDR2 is FQNQEV (reference sequence). This CDR3 is 14 amino acids long. V lost 0 bases to trimming and J lost 7 bases; unmatched junction nucleotides: 6. The sequenced CDR3 bases are TGTGCCAGCAGTCTGTCTACAGGGGTTGGAGAACAGTAC. This encodes CASSLSTGVGEQY. The CDR3 in full is CASSLSTGVGEQYF.

On this clone itself: Gene names and germline match the mouse. The CDR3 end lies 1 residue beyond the end of the read and is filled in from the germline J gene. This rearrangement joins TRBV17 to TRBJ2-3, with TRBD2 matching 12 bases. J gave up 4 bases and V 6 bases, and 2 bases lay outside the gene matches. This CDR3 is 14 amino acids long. Germline loops: CDR1 MNHDT, CDR2 YYDKIL. The CDR3: CASRRLGGPETLYF. CDR3 DNA, as far as it was read: TGTGCTAGCAGACGACTGGGGGGGCCAGAAACGCTGTAT.